What follows describes a single T cell receptor (beta chain). The sample originates from a study of T cell changes during pregnancy in multiple sclerosis. This table comes from immunoSEQ multiplex PCR, and its TCRdb copy is limited to in-frame clones, with some not included. The data contain 72,000 or so clones, 93% of them seen just once; the ten biggest clones take up 2.5%. Trimming cost V 3 bases and J 7 bases, with 18 bases left between them. The germline CDR1 and CDR2 sequences are LNHDA and SQIVND (reference sequence). This CDR3 has 15 residues. The sample was peripheral blood, taken in the second trimester of pregnancy. This TCR came from a female donor with multiple sclerosis, enrolled in a pregnancy study. The chain joins TRBV19 to TRBJ1-2; perhaps TRBD1 as D (5 bases). CDR3 sequence: CASSIVQQVQVGYTF. The CDR3 coding sequence is TGTGCCAGTAGTATCGTTCAACAGGTTCAGGTTGGCTACACCTTC.